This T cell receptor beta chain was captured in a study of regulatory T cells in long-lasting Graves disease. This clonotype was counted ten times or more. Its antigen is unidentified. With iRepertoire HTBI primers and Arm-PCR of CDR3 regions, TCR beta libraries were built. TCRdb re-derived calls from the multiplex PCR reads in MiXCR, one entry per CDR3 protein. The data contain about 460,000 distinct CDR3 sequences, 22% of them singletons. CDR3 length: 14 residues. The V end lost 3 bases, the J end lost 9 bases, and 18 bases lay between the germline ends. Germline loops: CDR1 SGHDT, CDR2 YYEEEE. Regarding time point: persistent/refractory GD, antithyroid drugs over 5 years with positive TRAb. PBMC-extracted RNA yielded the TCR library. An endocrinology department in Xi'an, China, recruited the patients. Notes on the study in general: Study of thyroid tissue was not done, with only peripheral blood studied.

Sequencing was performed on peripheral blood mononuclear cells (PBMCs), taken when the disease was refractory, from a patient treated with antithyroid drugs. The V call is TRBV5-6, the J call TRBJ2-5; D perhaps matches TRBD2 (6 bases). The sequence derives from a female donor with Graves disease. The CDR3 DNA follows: TGTGCCAGCAGCTCCCGGGACTGGGGGACCGCCCAGTACTTC. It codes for CASSSRDWGTAQYF.